This T cell receptor (beta chain) is drawn from a study of neurological immune-mediated disorders. CDR3 size: 12 residues. Deletions cut 8 bases from V and 2 bases from J, with 7 bases between. The germline CDR1 and CDR2 sequences are MNHEY and SVGEGT. This clonotype came up many times. The antigen is unknown. With 10-nucleotide random UMIs, 5'RACE was used to make the cDNA. Whenever a sequencing run was performed, it yielded over 190 million TCR-beta sequences from 15-18 subjects. TCRdb independently ran MiXCR on the 5' RACE reads; one entry per CDR3 protein. The profile shows roughly 31,000 distinct CDR3 sequences, 4.6% of them singletons. Study-wide results and limits: Private repertoires in all groups were suggested by the absence of shared CDR3 amino acid sequences among expanded clones across subjects.

This chain links TRBV6-2 or TRBV6-3 with TRBJ2-1; D call uncertain. The origin of this receptor is a man aged 18 to 30 in good health. Sequenced material: PBMCs. Here the CDR3 reads CASYNPYNEQFF. As DNA, the CDR3 is TGTGCCAGCTACAACCCCTACAATGAGCAGTTCTTC.